Listed below are T cell receptor beta chains from one sample, sequenced in a study of OX40 agonist ivuxolimab in advanced cancers. Assay: immunoSEQ multiplex PCR; the TCRdb copy retains only in-frame clones and omits some. This table has about 28,000 clones, almost 85% appearing once. This material consisted of CD4+ or CD8+ T cells sorted from blood, taken in a trial of the OX40 agonist ivuxolimab. These receptor sequences come from an adult with an advanced solid tumor such as melanoma, head and neck, liver or kidney cancer. Each CDR3 is given with its conserved first and last residue. Fields, in order: CDR3 protein, J gene, V gene.

CASSVGNSYEQYF	TRBJ2-7	TRBV9
CAASGSVGPRWSYEQYF	TRBJ2-7	TRBV2
CASIRTGDQPQHF	TRBJ1-5	TRBV6-1
CASSQGLAGGPGGDTQYF	TRBJ2-3	TRBV7-9
CATSSKRDGTGELFF	TRBJ2-2	TRBV15
CASSLKTQIMTTLYQETQYF	TRBJ2-5	TRBV5-1
CASSPSPRGGWYEQYF	TRBJ2-7	TRBV7-9
CAWKPWGNTEAFF	TRBJ1-1	TRBV30
CASSLASWGDYGYTF	TRBJ1-2	TRBV7-9
CASSVSRGLGNEQFF	TRBJ2-1	TRBV6-1
CASSQDQRDGYTF	TRBJ1-2	TRBV4-1
CASSSSDKDYGYTF	TRBJ1-2	TRBV6-6
CASSLIRGSTDTQYF	TRBJ2-3	TRBV27
CASSKRLGQANTEAFF	TRBJ1-1	TRBV4-2
CASSLAGGPQHEQFF	TRBJ2-1	TRBV13
CATSRGSTDTQYF	TRBJ2-3	TRBV6-5
CASSELQGNQETQYF	TRBJ2-5	TRBV11-2
CASSFEYQETQYF	TRBJ2-5	TRBV7-9
CASSPNPLRLDRADQPQHF	TRBJ1-5	TRBV27
CASSFTSGSTDTQYF	TRBJ2-3	TRBV11-2
CASSAAQGGGEQYF	TRBJ2-7	TRBV5-5
CASSASPGGFTDTQYF	TRBJ2-3	TRBV27
CASSYSLHPRNSPLHF	TRBJ1-6	TRBV6-5
CASSHAGGGEKLFF	TRBJ1-4	TRBV4-3
CASSSPRGSYEQYF	TRBJ2-7	TRBV28
CASSLDYEQYF	TRBJ2-7	TRBV7-9
CASSYTTGQTGELFF	TRBJ2-2	TRBV7-6
CASSLRYNSYEQYF	TRBJ2-7	TRBV27
CATKGGGDVSPLHF	TRBJ1-6	TRBV25-1
CASSDRRNEKLFF	TRBJ1-4	TRBV6-5
CASSRGGADEQFF	TRBJ2-1	TRBV27
CASSPNYGYTF	TRBJ1-2	TRBV6-4
CAWSEPWTGISYEQYF	TRBJ2-7	TRBV30
CASSLDGSRAPIYGYTF	TRBJ1-2	TRBV7-2
CASSFSGAEAFF	TRBJ1-1	TRBV5-6
CASSLVAGNNEQFF	TRBJ2-1	TRBV13
CASSLSVGDYEQYF	TRBJ2-7	TRBV5-4
CASSPRGASYGYTF	TRBJ1-2	TRBV6-5
CASTEGVSNQPQHF	TRBJ1-5	TRBV19
CASSGQTGDSLPLAKNIQYF	TRBJ2-4	TRBV2
CASSPPRVMDTQYF	TRBJ2-3	TRBV28
CASSLAGVYEQYF	TRBJ2-7	TRBV27
CASSIGGNEQFF	TRBJ2-1	TRBV19
CASSYKGAGEPFF	TRBJ2-2	TRBV6-5
CASGPGQPQHF	TRBJ1-5	TRBV12-5
CASSQVTSSGEQYF	TRBJ2-7	TRBV4-1
CARTGVNTEAFF	TRBJ1-1	TRBV2
CASSYSGGEQYF	TRBJ2-7	TRBV6-6
CASSPKGQGAVNTGELFF	TRBJ2-2	TRBV18
CASRYSGHNEQYF	TRBJ2-7	TRBV25-1
CARQYGTGELFF	TRBJ2-2	TRBV7-9